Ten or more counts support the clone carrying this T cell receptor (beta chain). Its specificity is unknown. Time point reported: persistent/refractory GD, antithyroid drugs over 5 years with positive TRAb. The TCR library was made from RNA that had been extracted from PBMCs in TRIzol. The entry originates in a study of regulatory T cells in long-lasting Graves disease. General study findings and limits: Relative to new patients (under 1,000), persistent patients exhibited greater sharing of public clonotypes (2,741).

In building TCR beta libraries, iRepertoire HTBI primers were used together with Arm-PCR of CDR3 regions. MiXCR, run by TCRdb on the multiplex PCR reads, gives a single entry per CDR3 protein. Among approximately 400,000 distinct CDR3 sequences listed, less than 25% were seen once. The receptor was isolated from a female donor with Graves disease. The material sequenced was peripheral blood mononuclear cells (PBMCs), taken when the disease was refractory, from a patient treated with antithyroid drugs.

CDR3 sequence reads: CASASRQAYREKLFF. In DNA form, the CDR3 reads TGTGCCAGCGCTAGTCGACAGGCTTACAGAGAAAAACTGTTTTTT. The chain has TRBV2 and TRBJ1-4; a weak D match, TRBD1 (6 bases). The CDR3 is 15 residues long. CDR1 is SNHLY, CDR2 FYNNEI, per germline. The germline V and J ends were trimmed by 8 bases and 8 bases, with 21 bases remaining between them. Combining the CDR3 with reference TRBV2 and TRBJ1-4 gives the whole variable domain EPEVTQTPSHQVTQMGQEVILRCVPISNHLYFYWYRQILGQKVEFLVSFYNNEISEKSEIFDDQFSVERPDGSNFTLKIRSTKLEDSAMYFCASASRQAYREKLFFGSGTQLSVL.